This T cell receptor beta chain was found in a study of metastatic and nonmetastatic thyroid tumors. About the research overall: From malignant and benign thyroid patients, repertoires in blood and in tumor or nodule tissue were compared. The study, taken as a whole, reports: Versus benign nodules, malignant thyroid tumors reportedly had significantly higher TCR beta diversity, in blood and tumor.

Germline V gene lookup returns CDR1 GTSNPN and CDR2 SVGIG (reference sequence). This CDR3 has 13 amino acids. TCRdb re-called clones from the PCR reads using MiXCR. The table has roughly 29,000 clones, around a quarter seen once; the top ten hold approximately 2.4%. The entire patient cohort was treatment-naive prior to thyroid surgery. This clone showed up many times. Its antigen is undetermined. A clone one base away is much larger, so this may be a read error. Other DNA sequences of this sample code for an identical CDR3. The chain has TRBV30 and TRBJ2-1; 7 bases agree with TRBD1. This receptor was taken from a female donor with papillary thyroid cancer or a benign thyroid nodule (not recorded which). Some clones in this sample may be carry-over from other donors' samples. The material sequenced was blood. The CDR3: CAWIRDSHNEQFF. In nucleotides, the CDR3 is TGTGCCTGGATCCGGGACAGCCACAACGAGCAGTTCTTC.